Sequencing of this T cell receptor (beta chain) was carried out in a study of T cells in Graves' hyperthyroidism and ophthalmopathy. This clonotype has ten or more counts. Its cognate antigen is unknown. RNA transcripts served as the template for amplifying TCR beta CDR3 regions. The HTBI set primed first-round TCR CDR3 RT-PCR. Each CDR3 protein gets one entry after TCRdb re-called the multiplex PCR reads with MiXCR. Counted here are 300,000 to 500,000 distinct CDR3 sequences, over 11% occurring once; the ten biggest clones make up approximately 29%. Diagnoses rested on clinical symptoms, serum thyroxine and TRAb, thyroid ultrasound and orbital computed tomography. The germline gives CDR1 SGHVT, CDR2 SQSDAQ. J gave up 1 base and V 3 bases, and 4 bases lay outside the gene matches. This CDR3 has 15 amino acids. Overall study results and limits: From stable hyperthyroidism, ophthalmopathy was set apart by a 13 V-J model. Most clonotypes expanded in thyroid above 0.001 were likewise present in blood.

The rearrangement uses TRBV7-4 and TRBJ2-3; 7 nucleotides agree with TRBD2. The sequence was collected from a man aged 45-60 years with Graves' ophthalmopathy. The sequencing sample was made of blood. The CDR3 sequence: CASSFQRECTDTQYF. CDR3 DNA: TGTGCCAGCAGCTTTCAGCGGGAATGCACAGATACGCAGTATTTT.